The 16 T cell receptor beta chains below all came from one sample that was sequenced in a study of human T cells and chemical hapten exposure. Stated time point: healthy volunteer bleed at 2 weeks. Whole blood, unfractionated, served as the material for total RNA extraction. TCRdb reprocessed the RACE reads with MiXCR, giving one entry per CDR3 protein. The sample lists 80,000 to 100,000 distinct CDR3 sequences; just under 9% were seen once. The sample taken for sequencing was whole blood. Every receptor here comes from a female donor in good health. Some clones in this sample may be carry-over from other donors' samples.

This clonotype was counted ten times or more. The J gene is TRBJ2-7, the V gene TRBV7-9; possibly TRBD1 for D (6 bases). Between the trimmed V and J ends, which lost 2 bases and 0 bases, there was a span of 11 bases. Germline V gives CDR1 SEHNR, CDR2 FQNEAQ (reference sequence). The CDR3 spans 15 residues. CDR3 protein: CASSLSTGYSYEQYF. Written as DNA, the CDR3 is TGTGCCAGCAGCTTATCGACAGGTTACTCCTACGAGCAGTACTTC. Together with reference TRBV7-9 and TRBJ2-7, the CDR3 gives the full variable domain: DTGVSQNPRHKITKRGQNVTFRCDPISEHNRLYWYRQTLGQGPEFLTYFQNEAQLEKSRLLSDRFSAERPKGSFSTLEIQRTEQGDSAMYLCASSLSTGYSYEQYFGPGTRLTVT.

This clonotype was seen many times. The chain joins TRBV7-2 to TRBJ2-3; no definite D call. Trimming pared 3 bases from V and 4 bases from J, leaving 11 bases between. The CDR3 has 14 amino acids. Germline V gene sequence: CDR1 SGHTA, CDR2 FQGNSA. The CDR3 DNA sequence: TGTGCCAGCAGCTTGGGTCATATGGCAGATACGCAGTATTTT. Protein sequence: CASSLGHMADTQYF.

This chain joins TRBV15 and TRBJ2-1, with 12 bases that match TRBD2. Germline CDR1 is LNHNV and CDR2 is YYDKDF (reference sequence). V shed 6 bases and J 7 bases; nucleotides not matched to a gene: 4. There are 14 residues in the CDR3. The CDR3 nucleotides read TGTGCCACCAGTGGGACTAGCGGGCAAAATGAGCAGTTCTTC. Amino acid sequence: CATSGTSGQNEQFF.

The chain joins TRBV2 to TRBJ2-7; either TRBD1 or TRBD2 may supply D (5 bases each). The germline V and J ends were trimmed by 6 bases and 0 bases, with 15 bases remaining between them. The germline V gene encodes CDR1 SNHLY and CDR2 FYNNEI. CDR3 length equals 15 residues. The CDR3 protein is CASRPGTYFSYEQYF. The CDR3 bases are TGTGCCAGCAGGCCCGGGACGTATTTCTCCTACGAGCAGTACTTC.

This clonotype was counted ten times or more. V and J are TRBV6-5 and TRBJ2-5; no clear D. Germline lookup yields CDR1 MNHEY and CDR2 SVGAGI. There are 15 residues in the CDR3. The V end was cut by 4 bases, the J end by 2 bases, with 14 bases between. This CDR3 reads CASSSLRVSQETQYF. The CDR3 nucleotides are TGTGCCAGCAGTTCGTTAAGGGTTAGTCAAGAGACCCAGTACTTC.

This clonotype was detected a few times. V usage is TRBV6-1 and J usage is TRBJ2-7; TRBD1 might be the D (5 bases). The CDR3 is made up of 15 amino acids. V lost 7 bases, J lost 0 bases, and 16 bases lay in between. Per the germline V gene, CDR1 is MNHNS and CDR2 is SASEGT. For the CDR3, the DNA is TGTGCCAGCACTAAACAGGCGACAAGCTCCTACGAGCAGTACTTC. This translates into CASTKQATSSYEQYF.

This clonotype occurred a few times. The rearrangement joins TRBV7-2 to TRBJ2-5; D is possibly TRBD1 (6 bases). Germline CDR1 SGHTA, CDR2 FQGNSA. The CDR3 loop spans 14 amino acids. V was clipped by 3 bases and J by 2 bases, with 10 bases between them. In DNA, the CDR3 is TGTGCCAGCAGCTTTTTAGGACAGCAAGAGACCCAGTACTTC. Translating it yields CASSFLGQQETQYF.

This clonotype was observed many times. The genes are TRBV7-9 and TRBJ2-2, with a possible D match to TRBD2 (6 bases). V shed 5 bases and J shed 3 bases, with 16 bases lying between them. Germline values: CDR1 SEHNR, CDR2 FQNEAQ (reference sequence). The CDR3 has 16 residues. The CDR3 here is CASSPKGTPHTGELFF. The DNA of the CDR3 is TGTGCCAGCAGCCCTAAAGGGACTCCACACACCGGGGAGCTGTTTTTT.

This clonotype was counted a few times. CDR3 sequence reads: CASSQDGSGSSGNTIYF. CDR3 coding DNA: TGTGCCAGCAGCCAAGATGGGTCCGGTAGCTCTGGAAACACCATATATTTT. The chain joins TRBV3-1 to TRBJ1-3; D gene ambiguous. Germline loops: CDR1 LGHDT, CDR2 YNNKEL (reference sequence). Trimming took 0 bases from V and 0 from J, leaving 12 bases between them. This CDR3 has 17 residues.

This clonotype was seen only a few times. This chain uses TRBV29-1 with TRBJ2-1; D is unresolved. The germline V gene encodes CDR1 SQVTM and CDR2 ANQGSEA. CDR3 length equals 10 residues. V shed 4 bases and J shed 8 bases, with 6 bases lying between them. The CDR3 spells CSVAVDEQFF. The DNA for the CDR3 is TGCAGCGTTGCAGTCGATGAGCAGTTCTTC.

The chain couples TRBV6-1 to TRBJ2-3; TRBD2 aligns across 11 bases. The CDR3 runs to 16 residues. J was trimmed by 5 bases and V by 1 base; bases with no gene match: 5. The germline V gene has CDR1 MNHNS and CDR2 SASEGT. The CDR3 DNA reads TGTGCCAGCAGTGAAGTGACTAGCGGGGTTCAAGATACGCAGTATTTT. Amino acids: CASSEVTSGVQDTQYF.

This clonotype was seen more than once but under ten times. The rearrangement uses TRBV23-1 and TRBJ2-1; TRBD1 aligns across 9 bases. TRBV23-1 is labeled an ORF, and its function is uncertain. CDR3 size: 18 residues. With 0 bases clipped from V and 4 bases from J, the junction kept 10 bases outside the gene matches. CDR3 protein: CASSQSGGGQGTYNEQFF. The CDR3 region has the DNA TGCGCCAGCAGTCAATCGGGGGGAGGACAGGGGACTTACAATGAGCAGTTCTTC.

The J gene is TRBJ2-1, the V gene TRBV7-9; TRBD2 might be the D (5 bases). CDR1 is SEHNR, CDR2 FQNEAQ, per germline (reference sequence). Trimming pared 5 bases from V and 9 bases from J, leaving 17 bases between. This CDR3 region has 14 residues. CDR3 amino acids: CASSPLNAGPEQFF. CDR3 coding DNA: TGTGCCAGCAGCCCCCTAAACGCGGGTCCTGAGCAGTTCTTC.

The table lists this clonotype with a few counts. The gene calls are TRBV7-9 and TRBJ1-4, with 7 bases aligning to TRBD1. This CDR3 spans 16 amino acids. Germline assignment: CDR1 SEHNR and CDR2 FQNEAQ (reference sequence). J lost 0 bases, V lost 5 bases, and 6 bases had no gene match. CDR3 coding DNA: TGTGCCAGCAGCCCACGACAGGGACCAACTAATGAAAAACTGTTTTTT. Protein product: CASSPRQGPTNEKLFF.

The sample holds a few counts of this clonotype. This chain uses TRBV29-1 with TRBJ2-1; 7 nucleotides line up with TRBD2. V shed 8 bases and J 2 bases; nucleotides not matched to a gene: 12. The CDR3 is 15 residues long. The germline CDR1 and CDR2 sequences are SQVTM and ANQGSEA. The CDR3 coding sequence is TGCAGCATCAACGGGGTAGCGGGTACCTACAATGAGCAGTTCTTC. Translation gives CSINGVAGTYNEQFF.

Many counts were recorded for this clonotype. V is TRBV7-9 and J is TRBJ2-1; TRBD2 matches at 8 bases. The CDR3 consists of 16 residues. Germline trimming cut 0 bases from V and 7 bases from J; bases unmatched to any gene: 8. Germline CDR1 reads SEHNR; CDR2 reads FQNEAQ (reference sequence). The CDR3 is CASSLAVQREMNEQFF. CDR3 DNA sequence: TGTGCCAGCAGCTTAGCGGTCCAGCGGGAGATGAATGAGCAGTTCTTC.